This T cell receptor beta chain was documented in a study of beta chain features in type 1 diabetes. Study-wide context: Healthy donors resembled patients in age, gender and cell yields. Notes on the study in general: Across patients, naive, central memory and Treg TCRB repertoires exhibited apparently greater similarity than was observed across healthy donors. Among all four CD4+ subsets, Type 1 diabetes patients had TCRB CDR3s that were moderately but significantly shorter.

What was sequenced were expressed TCRB transcripts, since all of the isolated RNA had been reverse transcribed. Data came from immunoSEQ multiplex PCR; TCRdb stores just in-frame clones and leaves some out. Of hundreds of thousands of clones listed, about 15% were seen once; the top ten hold about 0.014%. The CDR3 has 17 residues. Trimming removed 1 base from V and 6 bases from J; junction bases left unmatched: 14. Per the germline V gene, CDR1 is SGHTA and CDR2 is FQGNSA. As regards this clone: Its antigen is not identified.

Sequenced input: naive CD4+ T cells from blood. The chain links TRBV7-2 to TRBJ2-7, with 8 nucleotides matching TRBD2. This TCR was sampled from a man in his late teens or twenties with type 1 diabetes. The CDR3 here is CASSLVAGWISGVEQYF. CDR3 DNA: TGTGCCAGCAGCTTAGTAGCTGGGTGGATTAGCGGGGTCGAGCAGTACTTC. The variable domain in full, with the rest retrieved from reference TRBV7-2 and TRBJ2-7, is GAGVSQSPSNKVTEKGKDVELRCDPISGHTALYWYRQSLGQGLEFLIYFQGNSAPDKSGLPSDRFSAERTGGSVSTLTIQRTQQEDSAVYLCASSLVAGWISGVEQYFGPGTRLTVT.